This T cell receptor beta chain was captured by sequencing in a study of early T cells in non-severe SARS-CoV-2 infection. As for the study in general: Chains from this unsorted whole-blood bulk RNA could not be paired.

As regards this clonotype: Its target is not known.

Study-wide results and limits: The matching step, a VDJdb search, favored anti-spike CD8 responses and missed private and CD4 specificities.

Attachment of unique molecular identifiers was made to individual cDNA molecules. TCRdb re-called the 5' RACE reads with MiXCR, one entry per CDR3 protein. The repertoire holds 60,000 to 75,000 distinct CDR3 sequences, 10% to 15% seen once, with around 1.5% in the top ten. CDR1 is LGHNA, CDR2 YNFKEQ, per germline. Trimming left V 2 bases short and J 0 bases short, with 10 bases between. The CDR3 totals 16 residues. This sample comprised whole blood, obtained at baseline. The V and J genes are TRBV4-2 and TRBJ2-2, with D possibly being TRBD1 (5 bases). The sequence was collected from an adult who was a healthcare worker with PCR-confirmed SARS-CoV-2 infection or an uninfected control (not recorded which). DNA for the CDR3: TGTGCCAGCAGCCAAAGGACAATTGCGAACACCGGGGAGCTGTTTTTT. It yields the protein CASSQRTIANTGELFF.